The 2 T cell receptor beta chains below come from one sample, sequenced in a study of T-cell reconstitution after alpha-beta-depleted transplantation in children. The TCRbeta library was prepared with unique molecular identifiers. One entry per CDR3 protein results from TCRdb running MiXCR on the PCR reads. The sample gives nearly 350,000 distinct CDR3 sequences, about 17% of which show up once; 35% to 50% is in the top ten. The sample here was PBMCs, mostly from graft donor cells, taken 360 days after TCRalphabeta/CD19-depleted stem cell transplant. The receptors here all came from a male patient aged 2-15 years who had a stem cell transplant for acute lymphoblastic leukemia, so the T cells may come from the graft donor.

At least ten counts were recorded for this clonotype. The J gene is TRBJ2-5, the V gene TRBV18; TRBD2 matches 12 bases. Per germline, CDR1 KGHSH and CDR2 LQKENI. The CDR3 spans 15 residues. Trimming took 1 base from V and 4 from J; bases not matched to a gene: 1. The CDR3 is CASSPLLAGGETQYF. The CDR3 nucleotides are TGTGCCAGCTCACCACTACTAGCGGGGGGAGAGACCCAGTACTTC.

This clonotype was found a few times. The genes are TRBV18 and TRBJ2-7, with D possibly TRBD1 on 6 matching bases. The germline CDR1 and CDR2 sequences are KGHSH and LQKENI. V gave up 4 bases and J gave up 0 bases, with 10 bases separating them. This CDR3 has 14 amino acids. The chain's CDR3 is CASSRQVSSYEQYF. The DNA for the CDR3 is TGTGCCAGCTCACGACAGGTTAGCTCCTACGAGCAGTACTTC.